The present T cell receptor beta chain was sequenced within a study of cytomegalovirus exposure and HLA in healthy donors. Per germline, CDR1 MNHEY and CDR2 SVGAGI. CDR3 size: 13 residues. Trimming took 5 bases from V and 9 from J; bases not matched to a gene: 9. This clone was seen a handful of times. Measured with immunoSEQ multiplex PCR; TCRdb has only the in-frame clones, and not every one. Found here are 120,000 to 150,000 clones, approximately 86% of them singletons; the top ten hold roughly 10%. Material: PBMCs. This chain connects TRBV6-5 to TRBJ1-1; TRBD1 matches 7 bases. This receptor was taken from a man aged 18 to 29 in good health and CMV-seropositive. CDR3 region: CASSTPGTDKAFF. CDR3 nucleotide sequence: TGTGCCAGCAGTACGCCCGGGACAGATAAAGCTTTCTTT.